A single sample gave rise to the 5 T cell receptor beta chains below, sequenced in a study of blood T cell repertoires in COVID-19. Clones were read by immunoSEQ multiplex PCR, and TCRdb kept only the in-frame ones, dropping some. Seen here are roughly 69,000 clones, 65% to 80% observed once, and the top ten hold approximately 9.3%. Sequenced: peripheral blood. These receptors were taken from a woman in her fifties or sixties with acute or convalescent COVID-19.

The DNA of the CDR3 is TGTGCCAGCAGGACTACCCCAGAGGATACGCAGTATTTT. This encodes CASRTTPEDTQYF. The chain carries TRBV7-3 and TRBJ2-3; D may be TRBD2 (5 bases). This CDR3 is 13 amino acids long. Germline CDR1 and CDR2: SGHTA and FQGTGA. V was clipped by 6 bases and J by 6 bases, with 13 bases between them.

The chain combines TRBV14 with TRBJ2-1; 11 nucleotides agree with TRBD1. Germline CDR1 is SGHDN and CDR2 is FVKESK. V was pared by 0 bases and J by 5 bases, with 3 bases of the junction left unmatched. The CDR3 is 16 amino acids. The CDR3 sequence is CASSQDPGQGDNEQFF. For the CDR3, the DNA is TGTGCCAGCAGCCAAGACCCGGGACAGGGGGACAATGAGCAGTTCTTC.

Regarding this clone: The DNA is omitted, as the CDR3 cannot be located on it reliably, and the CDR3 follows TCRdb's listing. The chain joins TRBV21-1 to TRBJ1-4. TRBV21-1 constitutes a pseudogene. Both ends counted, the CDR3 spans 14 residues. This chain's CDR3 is CATPWGRGNEKLFF.

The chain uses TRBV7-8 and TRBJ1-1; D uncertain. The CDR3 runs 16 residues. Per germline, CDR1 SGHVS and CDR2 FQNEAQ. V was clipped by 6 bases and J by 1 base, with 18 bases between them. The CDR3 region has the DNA TGTGCCAGCAGACGATTCAGGTTTCCATCGAACACTGAAGCTTTCTTT. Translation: CASRRFRFPSNTEAFF.

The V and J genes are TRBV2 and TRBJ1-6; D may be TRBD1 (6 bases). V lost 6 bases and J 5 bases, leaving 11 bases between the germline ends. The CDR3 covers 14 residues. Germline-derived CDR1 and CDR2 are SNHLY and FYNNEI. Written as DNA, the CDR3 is TGTGCCAGCAGCCGGGACATAAATAATTCACCCCTCCACTTT. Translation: CASSRDINNSPLHF.